Following are 31 T cell receptor beta chains from one sample sequenced in a study of control samples from healthy donors and cancer patients. Libraries were prepared by immunoSEQ multiplex PCR; TCRdb keeps only in-frame clonotypes and omits some of them. The sample holds about 190,000 clones, over 85% seen once. Sequencing input: blood. The receptors here all came from a young man in good health.

The chain couples TRBV20-1 to TRBJ1-6; 8 positions agree with TRBD1. V was clipped by 3 bases and J by 10 bases; unmatched bases: 5. This CDR3 is 13 amino acids long. Germline V gene sequence: CDR1 DFQATT, CDR2 SNEGSKA (reference sequence). The CDR3 loop is CSASVTGASPLHF. CDR3 nucleotide sequence: TGCAGTGCTAGTGTGACAGGGGCCTCACCCCTCCACTTT.

In the case of this clone: Additional DNA sequences in this sample encode the identical CDR3. The gene calls are TRBV6-5 and TRBJ1-6; D is undetermined. This CDR3 is built from 14 residues. Per the germline V gene, CDR1 is MNHEY and CDR2 is SVGAGI. The V and J ends lost 8 bases and 3 bases respectively, with 11 bases between them. As DNA, the CDR3 is TGTGCCAGCTCGATGGCTTACTATAATTCACCCCTCCACTTT. Amino acid sequence: CASSMAYYNSPLHF.

The chain uses TRBV18 and TRBJ2-5, with 10 bases matching TRBD2. The CDR3 covers 15 residues. Germline V CDR1 and CDR2: KGHSH, LQKENI. J gave up 3 bases and V 2 bases, and 3 bases lay outside the gene matches. CDR3 DNA sequence: TGTGCCAGCTCACCAAGAAGCGGGGGGGAAGAGACCCAGTACTTC. Protein: CASSPRSGGEETQYF.

This sequence joins TRBV27 and TRBJ1-2, with a possible D match to TRBD1 (6 bases). The ends were cut back, 5 bases at V and 5 bases at J, with 12 bases in the middle. Germline V CDR1 and CDR2: MNHEY, SMNVEV (reference sequence). The CDR3 length is 13 residues. CDR3 nucleotides: TGTGCCAGCAGTAAGGGACACTTTTATGGCTACACCTTC. Translated: CASSKGHFYGYTF.

Comment on this clone: Relative to the germline gene, one junction end is altered; a read error may explain this. This rearrangement joins TRBV3-1 (or the pseudogene TRBV3-2) to TRBJ1-1; D call uncertain. Germline lookup yields CDR1 LGHDT and CDR2 YNNKEL (reference sequence). The CDR3 consists of 13 residues. This CDR3 is CASSQGEVGKAFF. DNA of the CDR3: TGTGCCAGCAGTCAAGGAGAGGTCGGGAAAGCTTTCTTT.

This chain connects TRBV11-3 to TRBJ2-3, with 13 bases matching TRBD2. Germline V lookup: CDR1 SGHNT, CDR2 YENEEA. The CDR3 extends over 16 amino acids. V lost 3 bases, J lost 1 base, and 1 base stayed unmatched. The CDR3 DNA reads TGTGCCAGCAGCTTCGGGACTAGCGGGGGCACAGATACGCAGTATTTT. Protein sequence: CASSFGTSGGTDTQYF.

This clone was seen a single time. The CDR3 loop is CASSSTIAGQTYEQYF. The CDR3 DNA follows: TGCGCCAGCAGCTCCACTATTGCGGGACAAACCTACGAGCAGTACTTC. The chain links TRBV5-1 to TRBJ2-7; D tentatively fits TRBD1 or TRBD2 (6 bases each). V lost 3 bases to trimming and J lost 2 bases, with 18 bases between them. The CDR3 is 16 residues long. The germline V gene has CDR1 SGHRS and CDR2 YFSETQ.

The gene calls are TRBV6-5 and TRBJ1-1; 7 bases agree with TRBD1. Germline V lookup: CDR1 MNHEY, CDR2 SVGAGI. This CDR3 region has 14 residues. J was trimmed by 4 bases and V by 5 bases; bases with no gene match: 7. The CDR3: CASSPQQGITEAFF. For the CDR3, the DNA is TGTGCCAGCAGTCCTCAACAGGGGATCACTGAAGCTTTCTTT.

This sequence joins TRBV7-2 and TRBJ2-5, with TRBD2 identical over 7 bases. Trimming at V came to 5 bases and at J to 3 bases, leaving 6 bases not matched to a gene. Germline CDR1 is SGHTA and CDR2 is FQGNSA. This CDR3 has 14 amino acids. This CDR3 reads CASSLHGGKETQYF. The CDR3, as DNA: TGTGCCAGCAGCCTCCACGGGGGGAAAGAGACCCAGTACTTC.

A few counts support this clone. The V gene is TRBV5-8, the J gene TRBJ2-1; D perhaps matches TRBD2 (6 bases). There are 18 residues in the CDR3. Germline CDR1 SGHTS, CDR2 YDEGEE. Trimming left V 1 base short and J 8 bases short, with 25 bases between. The CDR3 loop reads CASSLHLRWRGGSDEQFF. Here the CDR3 DNA reads TGTGCCAGCAGCTTGCATCTTCGCTGGCGGGGCGGGTCGGATGAGCAGTTCTTC.

The chain links TRBV3-1 (or the pseudogene TRBV3-2) to TRBJ2-7; 10 bases match TRBD1. The V segment lost 3 bases and the J segment 2 bases; nucleotides outside the gene matches: 4. From germline, CDR1 is LGHDT and CDR2 YNNKEL (reference sequence). The CDR3 is 15 residues long. This CDR3 reads CASSQRGTGAYEQYF. DNA for the CDR3: TGTGCCAGCAGCCAGCGTGGGACAGGGGCCTACGAGCAGTACTTC.

The genes are TRBV7-3 and TRBJ2-1, with 7 bases that match TRBD1. Trimming cost V 5 bases and J 8 bases; bases outside gene matches: 6. The length of the CDR3 is 13 residues. Germline V gene sequence: CDR1 SGHTA, CDR2 FQGTGA. CDR3 sequence reads: CASSRDRNDEQFF. CDR3 coding DNA: TGTGCCAGCAGCAGGGACAGAAACGATGAGCAGTTCTTC. The full variable domain, rest sourced from reference TRBV7-3 and TRBJ2-1, is GAGVSQTPSNKVTEKGKYVELRCDPISGHTALYWYRQSLGQGPEFLIYFQGTGAADDSGLPNDRFFAVRPEGSVSTLKIQRTERGDSAVYLCASSRDRNDEQFFGPGTRLTVL.

The chain couples TRBV2 to TRBJ2-2, with TRBD2 as a possible D gene (5 bases). V lost 5 bases, J lost 5 bases, and 12 bases lay in between. The CDR3 consists of 14 residues. Germline assignment: CDR1 SNHLY and CDR2 FYNNEI. The CDR3 is CASSLPGYTGELFF. The CDR3 DNA sequence: TGTGCCAGCAGTCTCCCGGGGTATACCGGGGAGCTGTTTTTT.

The rearrangement uses TRBV9 and TRBJ1-1, with 9 nucleotides matching TRBD1. The junction had 6 bases not matched to a gene; V was cut back by 4 bases and J by 5 bases. Per the germline V gene, CDR1 is SGDLS and CDR2 is YYNGEE. The CDR3 has 14 amino acids. This chain's CDR3 is CASSLGTGRTEAFF. In DNA, the CDR3 is TGTGCCAGCAGCCTCGGGACAGGGAGGACTGAAGCTTTCTTT.

This clone was detected only a few times. This sequence joins TRBV5-1 and TRBJ2-7; the match to TRBD1 covers 7 bases. V shed 5 bases and J 0 bases; nucleotides not matched to a gene: 8. Germline V gene data show CDR1 as SGHRS and CDR2 as YFSETQ. The CDR3 loop spans 15 amino acids. In DNA, the CDR3 is TGCGCCAGCAGTACGGGACAGCCGAGCTCCTACGAGCAGTACTTC. Its translation is CASSTGQPSSYEQYF.

This chain connects TRBV18 to TRBJ1-1; 7 bases line up with TRBD1. The germline gives CDR1 KGHSH, CDR2 LQKENI. This CDR3 contains 14 residues. V was pared by 5 bases and J by 5 bases, with 8 bases of the junction left unmatched. The CDR3 DNA follows: TGTGCCAGCTCAAGACAGGGAAGGGGGACTGAAGCTTTCTTT. Its translation is CASSRQGRGTEAFF. The full variable domain, completed using reference TRBV18 and TRBJ1-1, is NAGVMQNPRHLVRRRGQEARLRCSPMKGHSHVYWYRQLPEEGLKFMVYLQKENIIDESGMPKERFSAEFPKEGPSILRIQQVVRGDSAAYFCASSRQGRGTEAFFGQGTRLTVV.

The chain is built from TRBV27 and TRBJ1-2; the D is unclear. The V gene lost 3 bases and the J gene lost 3 bases, with 20 bases spanning the gap. Germline CDR1 MNHEY, CDR2 SMNVEV (reference sequence). The CDR3 loop spans 17 amino acids. The CDR3 loop reads CASSLVGRALLYYGYTF. DNA for the CDR3: TGTGCCAGCAGTTTGGTTGGACGGGCCCTCCTCTACTATGGCTACACCTTC.

The rearrangement joins TRBV10-3 to TRBJ1-3, with D possibly being TRBD1 (6 bases). In germline, CDR1 is ENHRY, CDR2 SYGVKD. The V end lost 10 bases, the J end lost 2 bases, and 12 bases lay between the germline ends. The CDR3 is 13 residues long. As DNA, the CDR3 is TGTGCCAACGCAGGGGATGCTGGAAACACCATATATTTT. It translates to CANAGDAGNTIYF.

The chain is built from TRBV7-3 and TRBJ2-2, with no clear D. The germline CDR1 and CDR2 sequences are SGHTA and FQGTGA. The germline V and J ends were trimmed by 4 bases and 3 bases, with 9 bases remaining between them. This CDR3 spans 14 amino acids. DNA of the CDR3: TGTGCCAGCAGCTCGGGCTCGCACACCGGGGAGCTGTTTTTT. It codes for CASSSGSHTGELFF.

The chain carries TRBV27 and TRBJ2-7; 8 bases map to TRBD1. V was clipped by 1 base and J by 6 bases; unmatched bases: 5. CDR1 and CDR2 (germline): MNHEY, SMNVEV (reference sequence). This CDR3 has 14 amino acids. The CDR3 here is CASSLFAGGGEQYF. CDR3 DNA: TGTGCCAGCAGTTTATTTGCAGGGGGCGGCGAGCAGTACTTC.

The chain joins TRBV10-3 to TRBJ1-1; the D gene is possibly TRBD1 (5 bases). CDR3 length equals 14 residues. V lost 8 bases, J lost 2 bases, and 15 bases lay in between. Germline loops: CDR1 ENHRY, CDR2 SYGVKD. CDR3 sequence (DNA): TGTGCCATCGGGACCGGGACGGGAAACACTGAAGCTTTCTTT. Amino acid sequence: CAIGTGTGNTEAFF.

The chain has TRBV3-1 (or the pseudogene TRBV3-2) and TRBJ1-2, with D maybe TRBD1 (6 bases). This CDR3 contains 11 residues. V lost 5 bases to trimming and J lost 6 bases, with 7 bases between them. CDR1 LGHDT and CDR2 YNNKEL come from the germline V gene (reference sequence). The CDR3 protein is CASSNRDGYTF. The CDR3 region has the DNA TGTGCCAGCAGCAACAGGGATGGCTACACCTTC.

The chain has TRBV3-1 (or the pseudogene TRBV3-2) and TRBJ2-3; D is uncertain. V was clipped by 0 bases and J by 0 bases, with 7 bases between them. This CDR3 region has 15 residues. Germline V gene data show CDR1 as LGHDT and CDR2 as YNNKEL (reference sequence). CDR3 coding DNA: TGTGCCAGCAGCCAAGACACCCTAAGCACAGATACGCAGTATTTT. It encodes CASSQDTLSTDTQYF.

The J gene is TRBJ2-1, the V gene TRBV7-9; D gene ambiguous. V shed 5 bases and J shed 0 bases, with 11 bases lying between them. The germline V gene has CDR1 SEHNR and CDR2 FQNEAQ (reference sequence). There are 15 residues in the CDR3. The chain's CDR3 is CASSLSDSSYNEQFF. The CDR3 DNA is TGTGCCAGCAGCCTCAGTGACTCCTCCTACAATGAGCAGTTCTTC.

The rearrangement links TRBV15 to TRBJ2-1; perhaps TRBD2 as D (7 bases). This CDR3 spans 16 amino acids. The germline V gene encodes CDR1 LNHNV and CDR2 YYDKDF (reference sequence). V gave up 1 base and J gave up 7 bases, with 17 bases separating them. This CDR3 reads CATSRGRGPPSNEQFF. As DNA, the CDR3 is TGTGCCACCAGCAGAGGGCGGGGGCCCCCCTCGAATGAGCAGTTCTTC.

This sequence joins TRBV2 and TRBJ2-1; D may correspond to TRBD1 or TRBD2 (6 bases each). Germline CDR1 and CDR2: SNHLY and FYNNEI. V was pared by 8 bases and J by 1 base, with 12 bases between. The length of the CDR3 is 14 residues. The chain's CDR3 is CASSGARSYNEQFF. CDR3 nucleotides: TGTGCCAGCTCGGGGGCGCGGTCCTACAATGAGCAGTTCTTC.

The chain employs TRBV6-1 and TRBJ1-6; D gene ambiguous. The germline gives CDR1 MNHNS, CDR2 SASEGT. V lost 2 bases and J lost 0, with 8 bases in between. CDR3 size: 16 residues. In DNA, the CDR3 is TGTGCCAGCAGTGAAAGGGAGAGCTCCTATAATTCACCCCTCCACTTT. It codes for CASSERESSYNSPLHF.

This clone was observed a few times. The chain is built from TRBV6-2 or TRBV6-3 and TRBJ1-5; 9 bases map to TRBD1. The CDR3 sequence is 15 residues long. In germline, CDR1 is MNHEY, CDR2 SVGEGT. V lost 5 bases to trimming and J lost 5 bases; unmatched junction nucleotides: 7. The CDR3 nucleotides read TGTGCCAGCAGTACTCCGGGACAGGGTCATCAGCCCCAGCATTTT. Translated: CASSTPGQGHQPQHF.

V usage is TRBV5-1 and J usage is TRBJ1-4; D uncertain. The length of the CDR3 is 14 residues. The V end lost 4 bases, the J end lost 10 bases, and 17 bases lay between the germline ends. CDR1 is SGHRS, CDR2 YFSETQ, per germline. CDR3 sequence (DNA): TGCGCCAGCAGCCTTGACACGAGCCTGGGAAAACTGTTTTTT. Its protein product is CASSLDTSLGKLFF.

The rearrangement uses TRBV6-5 and TRBJ2-4, with TRBD1 as a possible D gene (7 bases). This CDR3 region has 11 residues. Germline values: CDR1 MNHEY, CDR2 SVGAGI. Deletions cut 7 bases from V and 16 bases from J, with 17 bases between. The CDR3 reads CASTLGGGVYF. As DNA, the CDR3 is TGTGCCAGCACCCTAGGAGGGGGCGTCTACTTC.

The gene calls are TRBV6-2 or TRBV6-3 and TRBJ2-7; either TRBD1 or TRBD2 may fit D (6 bases each). This CDR3 region has 20 residues. In germline, CDR1 is MNHEY, CDR2 SVGEGT. V lost 4 bases and J 0 bases, leaving 28 bases between the germline ends. DNA of the CDR3: TGTGCCAGCAGTTCCCTGAGGGTGGGGGGCCAACACCGTTTCTCCTACGAGCAGTACTTC. Translation gives CASSSLRVGGQHRFSYEQYF.